This TCR beta chain came from a study of blood T cell repertoires in COVID-19. Background on the study: The study drew acute and convalescent COVID-19 samples from the United States, Italy and Spain. Sample material is recorded as cDNA or gDNA derived from T cells, B-cell-depleted T cells, or PBMCs.

The CDR3 extends over 13 amino acids. V shed 6 bases and J shed 1 base, with 8 bases lying between them. The germline gives CDR1 KGHDR, CDR2 SFDVKD. In the authors' methods: Amplification of reference gene primers was used by the study to estimate nucleated cell counts. Sequencing was performed with immunoSEQ multiplex PCR; in TCRdb, only in-frame clones are kept and a portion is missing. From that table come the V and J calls and clone size; the DNA was used to work out D and trimming. The data show around 150,000 clones, with around 84% seen just once and about 1% held by the top ten. This sequence joins TRBV24-1 and TRBJ1-1; D unclear. The sequence came from a man between 40 and 49 years old with acute or convalescent COVID-19. Sequencing was performed on peripheral blood. This CDR3 reads CATSSFRNTEAFF. CDR3 sequence (DNA): TGTGCCACCAGTTCGTTCAGGAACACTGAAGCTTTCTTT.